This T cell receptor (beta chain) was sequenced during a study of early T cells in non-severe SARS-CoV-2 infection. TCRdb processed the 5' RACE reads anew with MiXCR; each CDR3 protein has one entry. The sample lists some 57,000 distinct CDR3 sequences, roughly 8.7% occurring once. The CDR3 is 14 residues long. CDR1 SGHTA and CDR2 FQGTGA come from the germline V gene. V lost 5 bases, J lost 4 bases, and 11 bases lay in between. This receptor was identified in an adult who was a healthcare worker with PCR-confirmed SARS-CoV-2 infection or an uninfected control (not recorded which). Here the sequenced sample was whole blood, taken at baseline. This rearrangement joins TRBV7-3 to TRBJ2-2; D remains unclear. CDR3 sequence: CASSPLSSTGELFF. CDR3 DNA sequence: TGTGCCAGCAGCCCGCTGAGTAGCACCGGGGAGCTGTTTTTT.